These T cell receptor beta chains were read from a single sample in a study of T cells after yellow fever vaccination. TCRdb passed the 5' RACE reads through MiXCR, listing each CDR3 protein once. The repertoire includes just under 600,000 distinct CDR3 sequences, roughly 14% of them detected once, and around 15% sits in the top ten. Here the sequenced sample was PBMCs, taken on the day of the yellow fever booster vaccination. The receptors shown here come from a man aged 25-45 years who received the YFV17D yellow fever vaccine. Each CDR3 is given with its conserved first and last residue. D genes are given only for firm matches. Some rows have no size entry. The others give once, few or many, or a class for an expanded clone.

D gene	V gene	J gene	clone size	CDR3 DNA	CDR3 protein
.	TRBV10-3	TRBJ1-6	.	TGTGCCATAGGAGGGGGGCTCGAGAATTCACCCCTCCACTTT	CAIGGGLENSPLHF
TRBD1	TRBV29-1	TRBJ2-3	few	TGCAGCGGGGACAGAGGCACAGATACGCAGTATTTT	CSGDRGTDTQYF
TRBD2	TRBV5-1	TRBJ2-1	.	TGCGCCAGCAGCTTAGTAGGAGTTAGCGGGAGGTCCAACAATGAGCAGTTCTTC	CASSLVGVSGRSNNEQFF
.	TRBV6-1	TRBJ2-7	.	TGTGCCAGCAGTGAAGCGTATACAGAGCAGTACTTC	CASSEAYTEQYF
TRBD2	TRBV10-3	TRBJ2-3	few	TGTGCCATCAGTCCTAGCGGGAGTAACGCAGATACGCAGTATTTT	CAISPSGSNADTQYF
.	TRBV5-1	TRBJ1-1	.	TGCGCCAGCAGCTTGGGACGTCAGATGAACACTGAAGCTTTCTTT	CASSLGRQMNTEAFF
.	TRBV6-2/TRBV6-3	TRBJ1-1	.	TGTGCCAGCAAAGGAGGGTACATGAACACTGAAGCTTTCTTT	CASKGGYMNTEAFF
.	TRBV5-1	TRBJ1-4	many	TGCGCCAGCAGCTTGGAAGCCGGGACGGGCTTCGAAAAACTGTTTTTT	CASSLEAGTGFEKLFF
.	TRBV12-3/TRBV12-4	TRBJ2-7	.	TGTGCCAGCAGTTTAGGGCCTAACGAGCAGTACTTC	CASSLGPNEQYF
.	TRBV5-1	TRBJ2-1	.	TGCGCCAGCGGAGGGATGACTAACAATGAGCAGTTCTTC	CASGGMTNNEQFF
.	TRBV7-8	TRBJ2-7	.	TGTGCCAGCAGCATTAGCGGTAGCTCCTACGAGCAGTACTTC	CASSISGSSYEQYF
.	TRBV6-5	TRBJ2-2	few	TGTGCCAGCAGTGAGGACTACGGGGAGCTGTTTTTT	CASSEDYGELFF
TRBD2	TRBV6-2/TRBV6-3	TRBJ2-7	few	TGTGCCAGCAGAAGGACTAGTCTCTACGAGCAGTACTTC	CASRRTSLYEQYF